Presented here are 29 T cell receptor beta chains from one specimen sequenced in a study of shared clonotypes between healthy human individuals. Generated by immunoSEQ multiplex PCR, the TCRdb table keeps only in-frame clones and is missing some. Of roughly 2,500,000 clones in the sample, 93% were seen once. Sequences were obtained from naive CD4+ T cells from PBMCs. Regarding subset: CD45RA+ positively selected. These receptor sequences come from a man between 18 and 35 years old in good health. Some clones in this sample may be carry-over from other donors' samples.

The chain has TRBV7-6 and TRBJ2-7, with 13 bases matching TRBD2. The CDR3 runs 17 residues. J lost 2 bases, V lost 1 base, and 5 bases had no gene match. Germline assignment: CDR1 SGHVS and CDR2 FNYEAQ. The CDR3 here is CASSLGTSGSVPYEQYF. The CDR3 nucleotides read TGTGCCAGCAGCTTAGGGACTAGCGGGAGCGTACCCTACGAGCAGTACTTC.

The chain has TRBV25-1 and TRBJ2-7; the D is unclear. CDR3 length: 13 residues. Germline V gene sequence: CDR1 MGHDK, CDR2 SYGVNS. Trimming cost V 1 base and J 4 bases, with 8 bases left between them. The CDR3 DNA sequence: TGTGCCAGCAGTGAATCGCTAAGATACGAGCAGTACTTC. Protein: CASSESLRYEQYF.

The gene calls are TRBV5-1 and TRBJ1-5; the D gene is possibly TRBD1 (6 bases). The V end lost 4 bases, the J end lost 0 bases, and 11 bases lay between the germline ends. The length of the CDR3 is 15 residues. The germline V gene has CDR1 SGHRS and CDR2 YFSETQ. The chain's CDR3 is CASSQGTSSNQPQHF. CDR3 bases: TGCGCCAGCAGCCAGGGGACATCTAGCAATCAGCCCCAGCATTTT.

CDR3 region: CASSPQEALSHEQYF. The CDR3 region has the DNA TGTGCCAGCTCACCACAAGAGGCACTTAGCCACGAGCAGTACTTC. The chain carries TRBV18 and TRBJ2-7; no definite D call. CDR1 and CDR2 (germline): KGHSH, LQKENI. This CDR3 spans 15 amino acids. The V and J ends lost 1 base and 5 bases respectively, with 15 bases between them.

The chain couples TRBV5-6 to TRBJ2-2; unclear D gene. Trimming took 2 bases from V and 4 from J, leaving 15 bases between them. This CDR3 has 16 amino acids. Germline loops: CDR1 SGHDT, CDR2 YYEEEE. The CDR3 coding sequence is TGTGCCAGCAGCTTCTATGTTTCGACCGTCACCGGGGAGCTGTTTTTT. As protein: CASSFYVSTVTGELFF.

On this clone itself: This sample includes further DNA sequences coding for the same CDR3. The chain uses TRBV27 and TRBJ2-3; 15 bases are shared with TRBD2. From germline, CDR1 is MNHEY and CDR2 SMNVEV (reference sequence). The CDR3 has 16 amino acids. After removal of 4 bases from V and 3 bases from J, the junction contained 2 bases not matched to a gene. The CDR3 reads CASSSGLAGGTDTQYF. Written as DNA, the CDR3 is TGTGCCAGCAGTTCGGGACTAGCGGGAGGAACAGATACGCAGTATTTT.

Regarding this clone: The same CDR3 also results from other DNA sequences found in this sample. This chain joins TRBV7-2 and TRBJ2-7, with 9 bases matching TRBD1. V lost 5 bases, J lost 4 bases, and 3 bases stayed unmatched. Germline V gene lookup returns CDR1 SGHTA and CDR2 FQGNSA. The CDR3 extends over 13 amino acids. Here the CDR3 reads CASSLDRGYEQYF. The CDR3 region has the DNA TGTGCCAGCAGCCTGGACAGGGGATACGAGCAGTACTTC.

The chain joins TRBV5-1 to TRBJ2-3; 14 bases map to TRBD2. With V trimmed by 4 bases and J by 3 bases, 10 bases remained unmatched. The CDR3 totals 18 residues. Germline V gene data show CDR1 as SGHRS and CDR2 as YFSETQ. The CDR3 here is CASSTGLAGVTGTDTQYF. CDR3 nucleotides: TGCGCCAGCAGCACGGGACTAGCGGGAGTTACGGGGACAGATACGCAGTATTTT.

The chain carries TRBV5-1 and TRBJ2-7; D is uncertain. Trimming left V 1 base short and J 1 base short, with 9 bases between. This CDR3 is 14 amino acids long. CDR1 and CDR2 from the germline V gene are SGHRS and YFSETQ. The CDR3 sequence: CASSLSQESYEQYF. The CDR3 DNA follows: TGCGCCAGCAGCTTGAGTCAGGAATCCTACGAGCAGTACTTC.

Turning to this clone: One end of the junction fails to match germline, which may point to a read error. In the same sample, other DNA sequences code for this CDR3. V gene TRBV5-4 combines with J gene TRBJ2-4; 9 nucleotides match TRBD1. Germline V gives CDR1 SGHNT, CDR2 YYREEE (reference sequence). The CDR3 length is 15 residues. The CDR3 DNA reads TGTGCCAGCAGTTTGGGACAGGGCGTGAAAAACATTCAGTACTTC. It is translated as CASSLGQGVKNIQYF.

The V gene is TRBV6-5, the J gene TRBJ2-7; D gene uncertain. Germline loops: CDR1 MNHEY, CDR2 SVGAGI. V was shortened by 6 bases and J by 0 bases, with 9 bases between the two germline ends. CDR3 size: 13 residues. The CDR3 DNA follows: TGTGCCAGCAGCCTGGGCCGCTCCTACGAGCAGTACTTC. This encodes CASSLGRSYEQYF.

The rearrangement uses TRBV11-1 and TRBJ1-1; D may be TRBD1 (5 bases). Between the trimmed V and J ends, which lost 6 bases and 3 bases, there was a span of 11 bases. The germline gives CDR1 SGHAT, CDR2 FQDESV (reference sequence). The CDR3 contains 13 residues. CDR3 sequence (DNA): TGTGCCAGCAGTCCCCTAGGGGACACTGAAGCTTTCTTT. Amino acid sequence: CASSPLGDTEAFF.

The chain uses TRBV7-8 and TRBJ2-1; 9 bases align to TRBD2. Germline assignment: CDR1 SGHVS and CDR2 FQNEAQ. There are 14 residues in the CDR3. V lost 5 bases to trimming and J lost 8 bases; unmatched junction nucleotides: 7. CDR3 nucleotides: TGTGCCAGCAGCCCCGGGACTAGCTTCTATGAGCAGTTCTTC. It yields the protein CASSPGTSFYEQFF.

The chain couples TRBV6-1 to TRBJ1-1; D remains unclear. Per the germline V gene, CDR1 is MNHNS and CDR2 is SASEGT. V was clipped by 0 bases and J by 3 bases, with 5 bases between them. The CDR3 totals 13 residues. CDR3 region: CASSEATHTEAFF. CDR3 DNA sequence: TGTGCCAGCAGTGAAGCTACCCACACTGAAGCTTTCTTT.

The chain joins TRBV28 to TRBJ2-7; 10 bases line up with TRBD1. Germline V gene data show CDR1 as MDHEN and CDR2 as SYDVKM. J lost 0 bases, V lost 5 bases, and 4 bases had no gene match. The CDR3 is made up of 15 amino acids. The chain's CDR3 is CASSGDRGYSYEQYF. For the CDR3, the DNA is TGTGCCAGCAGTGGGGACAGGGGCTACTCCTACGAGCAGTACTTC.

This clone was seen only once. The gene calls are TRBV6-5 and TRBJ2-7, with 8 bases that match TRBD1. Germline values: CDR1 MNHEY, CDR2 SVGAGI. The CDR3 has 16 residues. The V segment lost 2 bases and the J segment 1 base; nucleotides outside the gene matches: 7. Here the CDR3 reads CASSYTRDRPSYEQYF. The CDR3 coding sequence is TGTGCCAGCAGTTACACCCGGGACAGGCCTTCCTACGAGCAGTACTTC.

Regarding this clone: At the DNA level, this CDR3 is encoded by other sequences in the same sample as well. This chain joins TRBV5-1 and TRBJ2-1; TRBD2 matches at 7 bases. Germline loops: CDR1 SGHRS, CDR2 YFSETQ. CDR3 length: 15 residues. V gave up 0 bases and J gave up 3 bases; unmatched junction bases: 3. CDR3 protein: CASSLVAGDYNEQFF. The CDR3 nucleotides are TGCGCCAGCAGCTTGGTGGCGGGAGACTACAATGAGCAGTTCTTC.

V gene TRBV6-5 combines with J gene TRBJ2-7; TRBD2 matches 9 bases. Germline V gene data show CDR1 as MNHEY and CDR2 as SVGAGI. The CDR3 loop spans 11 amino acids. The trim removed 8 bases at V and 8 bases at J, leaving 4 bases unmatched. CDR3 sequence: CASQREEKQYF. For the CDR3, the DNA is TGTGCCAGCCAGCGGGAGGAGAAGCAGTACTTC.

As DNA, the CDR3 is TGCGCCAGCAGCCAAGCGGCAGGGTACACTGAAGCTTTCTTT. Amino acids: CASSQAAGYTEAFF. The V call is TRBV5-1, the J call TRBJ1-1; possibly TRBD1 for D (5 bases). Trimming pared 4 bases from V and 3 bases from J, leaving 13 bases between. This CDR3 is built from 14 residues. CDR1 is SGHRS and CDR2 is YFSETQ in the germline V gene.

The chain's CDR3 is CASSVASAVTGELFF. Written as DNA, the CDR3 is TGTGCCAGCAGTGTTGCTAGCGCCGTCACCGGGGAGCTGTTTTTT. V usage is TRBV6-1 and J usage is TRBJ2-2; D is possibly TRBD2 (6 bases). CDR3 size: 15 residues. Trimming pared 4 bases from V and 4 bases from J, leaving 13 bases between. CDR1 and CDR2 (germline): MNHNS, SASEGT.

V usage is TRBV7-2 and J usage is TRBJ2-7; a weak D match, TRBD1 (5 bases). Germline CDR1 reads SGHTA; CDR2 reads FQGNSA. CDR3 size: 13 residues. The ends were cut back, 0 bases at V and 6 bases at J, with 9 bases in the middle. The CDR3, as DNA: TGTGCCAGCAGCTTAGCGTTAGGGGCCGAGCAGTACTTC. As protein: CASSLALGAEQYF.

This clone was picked up one time. The chain uses TRBV10-3 and TRBJ2-2; the D gene is possibly TRBD2 (6 bases). Trimming removed 1 base at V and 5 bases at J, with 8 bases between. The CDR3 length is 14 residues. Germline CDR1 is ENHRY and CDR2 is SYGVKD. The CDR3 here is CAISELGGTGELFF. The CDR3, as DNA: TGTGCCATCAGTGAGTTGGGGGGTACCGGGGAGCTGTTTTTT.

Concerning this clone: Other DNA variants within this sample encode the same CDR3. The CDR3 DNA sequence: TGTGCCAGCAGTTACTCCACCGGGGGTTCCTACGAGCAGTACTTC. It specifies CASSYSTGGSYEQYF. J is TRBJ2-7 and V is TRBV6-5; a weak D match, TRBD2 (6 bases). Germline V gene sequence: CDR1 MNHEY, CDR2 SVGAGI. CDR3 length equals 15 residues. V dropped 0 bases and J dropped 1 base, with 10 bases sitting between them.

This clone was detected only once. V usage is TRBV6-5 and J usage is TRBJ2-2; D is ambiguous. The germline V gene has CDR1 MNHEY and CDR2 SVGAGI. V shed 6 bases and J shed 6 bases, with 17 bases lying between them. The CDR3 has 15 residues. In DNA form, the CDR3 reads TGTGCCAGCAGGACACACGAGGTCCGGGCCGGGGAGCTGTTTTTT. This sequence encodes CASRTHEVRAGELFF.

This chain uses TRBV6-6 with TRBJ1-3; tentative D call: TRBD1 (6 bases). V shed 2 bases and J shed 0 bases, with 8 bases lying between them. The CDR3 spans 15 residues. Germline V gives CDR1 MNHNY, CDR2 SVGAGI (reference sequence). The CDR3 sequence is CASSYRGNSGNTIYF. CDR3 coding DNA: TGTGCCAGCAGTTACAGGGGGAACTCTGGAAACACCATATATTTT.

The V call is TRBV7-3, the J call TRBJ2-3; 7 nucleotides align to TRBD1. Looked up from germline, CDR1 is SGHTA and CDR2 is FQGTGA. This CDR3 spans 14 amino acids. With 4 bases clipped from V and 5 bases from J, the junction kept 6 bases outside the gene matches. The CDR3: CASSSGPGGDTQYF. The CDR3, as DNA: TGTGCCAGCAGCTCAGGTCCAGGGGGAGATACGCAGTATTTT.

The CDR3 DNA sequence: TGCGCCAGCAGCAAGGGAGGCCTACGTCGAACTAATGAAAAACTGTTTTTT. It translates to CASSKGGLRRTNEKLFF. J is TRBJ1-4 and V is TRBV4-3; no clear D gene. The CDR3 is 17 residues long. The V gene's germline CDR1 is LGHNA and CDR2 YSLEER. The V and J ends lost 5 bases and 1 base respectively, with 17 bases between them.

V is TRBV5-1 and J is TRBJ2-1, with 11 bases identical to TRBD2. The CDR3 is made up of 15 amino acids. Germline loops: CDR1 SGHRS, CDR2 YFSETQ. The J segment lost 7 bases and the V segment lost 6 bases, leaving 9 bases of the junction unmatched. CDR3 sequence: CASNRLAGGSNEQFF. DNA for the CDR3: TGCGCCAGCAATCGTCTAGCGGGAGGTTCGAATGAGCAGTTCTTC.

The V and J genes are TRBV4-3 and TRBJ1-2; D unresolved. V lost 0 bases, J lost 6 bases, and 17 bases lay in between. This CDR3 is built from 16 residues. Germline CDR1 is LGHNA and CDR2 is YSLEER. The CDR3 sequence: CASSQDYNGGLDGYTF. The CDR3 DNA sequence: TGCGCCAGCAGCCAAGATTATAATGGCGGGCTCGATGGCTACACCTTC.